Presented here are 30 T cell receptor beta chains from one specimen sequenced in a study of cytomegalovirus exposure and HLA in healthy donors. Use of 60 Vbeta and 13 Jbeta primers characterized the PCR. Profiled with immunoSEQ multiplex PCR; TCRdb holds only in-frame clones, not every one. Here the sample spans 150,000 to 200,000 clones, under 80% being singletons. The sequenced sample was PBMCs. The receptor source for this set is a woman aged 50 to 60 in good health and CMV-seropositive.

The CDR3 DNA sequence: TGCGCCAGCAGCTTGGCGGGGATGTCACCCCTCCACTTT. Translating it yields CASSLAGMSPLHF. The chain has TRBV5-1 and TRBJ1-6; no clear D gene. The V and J ends lost 0 bases and 10 bases respectively, with 8 bases between them. Per germline, CDR1 SGHRS and CDR2 YFSETQ. CDR3 length equals 13 residues.

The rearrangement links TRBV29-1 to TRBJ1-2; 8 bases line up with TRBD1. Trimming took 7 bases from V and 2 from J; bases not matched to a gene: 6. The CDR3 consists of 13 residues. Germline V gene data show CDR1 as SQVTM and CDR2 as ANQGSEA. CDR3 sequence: CSAWTGSNYGYTF. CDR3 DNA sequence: TGCAGCGCCTGGACAGGGTCGAACTATGGCTACACCTTC.

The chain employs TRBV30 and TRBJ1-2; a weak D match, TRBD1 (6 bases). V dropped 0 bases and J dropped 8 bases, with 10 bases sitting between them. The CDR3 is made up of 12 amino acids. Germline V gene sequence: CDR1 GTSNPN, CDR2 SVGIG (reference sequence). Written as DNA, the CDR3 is TGTGCCTGGAGTGTACCTAGGGGGGGCTACACCTTC. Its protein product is CAWSVPRGGYTF.

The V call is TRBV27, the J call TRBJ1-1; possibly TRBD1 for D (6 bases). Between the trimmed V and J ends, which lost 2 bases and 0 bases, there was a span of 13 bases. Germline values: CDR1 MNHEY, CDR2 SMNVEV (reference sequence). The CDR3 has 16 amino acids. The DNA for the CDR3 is TGTGCCAGCAGTTTAAATACAGGGTGGGTGAACACTGAAGCTTTCTTT. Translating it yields CASSLNTGWVNTEAFF.

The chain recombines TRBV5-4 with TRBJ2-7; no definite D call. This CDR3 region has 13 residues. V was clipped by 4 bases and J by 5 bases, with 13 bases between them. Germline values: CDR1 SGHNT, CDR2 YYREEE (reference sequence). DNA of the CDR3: TGTGCCAGCAGCCTGGATAGAAGAAACGAGCAGTACTTC. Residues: CASSLDRRNEQYF.

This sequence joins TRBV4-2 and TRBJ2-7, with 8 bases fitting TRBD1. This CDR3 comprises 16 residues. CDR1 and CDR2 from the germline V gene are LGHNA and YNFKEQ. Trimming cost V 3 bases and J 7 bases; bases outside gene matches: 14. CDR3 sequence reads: CASSHLMDRVQLEQYF. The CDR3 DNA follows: TGTGCCAGCAGCCACCTGATGGACAGGGTTCAACTTGAGCAGTACTTC.

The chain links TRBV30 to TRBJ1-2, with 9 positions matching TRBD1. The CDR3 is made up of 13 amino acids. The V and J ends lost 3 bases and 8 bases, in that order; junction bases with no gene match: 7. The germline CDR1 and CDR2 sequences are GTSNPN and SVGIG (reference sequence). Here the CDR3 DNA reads TGTGCCTGGAGGGGGGGGACAGGGTTCGGCTACACCTTC. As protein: CAWRGGTGFGYTF.

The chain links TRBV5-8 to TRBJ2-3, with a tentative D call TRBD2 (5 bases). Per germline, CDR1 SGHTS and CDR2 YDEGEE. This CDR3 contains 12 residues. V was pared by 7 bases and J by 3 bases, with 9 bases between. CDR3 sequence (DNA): TGTGCCAGCCGGAGGCCAACAGATACGCAGTATTTT. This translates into CASRRPTDTQYF.

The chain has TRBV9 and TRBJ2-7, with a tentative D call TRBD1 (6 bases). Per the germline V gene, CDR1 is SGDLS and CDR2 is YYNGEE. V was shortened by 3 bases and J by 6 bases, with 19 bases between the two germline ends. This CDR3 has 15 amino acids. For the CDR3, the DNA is TGTGCCAGCAGCGAACGGGACAAGCCTTACGGCGAGCAGTACTTC. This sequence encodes CASSERDKPYGEQYF.

The chain's CDR3 is CASSSTGYNEQFF. Written as DNA, the CDR3 is TGTGCCAGCAGCTCGACTGGGTACAATGAGCAGTTCTTC. The chain couples TRBV11-3 to TRBJ2-1; D unclear. Per germline, CDR1 SGHNT and CDR2 YENEEA. The CDR3 length is 13 residues. V lost 4 bases and J lost 4, with 8 bases in between.

The CDR3 reads CASSFQGANTGELFF. In nucleotides, the CDR3 is TGTGCCAGCAGCTTCCAGGGGGCAAACACCGGGGAGCTGTTTTTT. The V and J genes are TRBV7-3 and TRBJ2-2; TRBD1 agrees at 8 bases. Germline CDR1 SGHTA, CDR2 FQGTGA. V was pared by 3 bases and J by 2 bases, with 2 bases of the junction left unmatched. This CDR3 comprises 15 residues.

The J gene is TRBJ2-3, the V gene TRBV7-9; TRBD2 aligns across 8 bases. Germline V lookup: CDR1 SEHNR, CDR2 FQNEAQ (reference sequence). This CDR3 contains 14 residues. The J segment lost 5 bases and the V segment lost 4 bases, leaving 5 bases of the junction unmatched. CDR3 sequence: CASSSGGGKDTQYF. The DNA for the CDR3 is TGTGCCAGCAGCTCCGGCGGGGGGAAAGATACGCAGTATTTT. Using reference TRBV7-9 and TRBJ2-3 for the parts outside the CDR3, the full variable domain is DTGVSQNPRHKITKRGQNVTFRCDPISEHNRLYWYRQTLGQGPEFLTYFQNEAQLEKSRLLSDRFSAERPKGSFSTLEIQRTEQGDSAMYLCASSSGGGKDTQYFGPGTRLTVL.

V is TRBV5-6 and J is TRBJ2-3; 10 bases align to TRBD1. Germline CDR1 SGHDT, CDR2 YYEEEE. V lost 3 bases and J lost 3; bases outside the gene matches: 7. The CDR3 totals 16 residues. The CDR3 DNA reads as TGTGCCAGCAGCTCCGGGACAGGGGAGGGGACAGATACGCAGTATTTT. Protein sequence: CASSSGTGEGTDTQYF.

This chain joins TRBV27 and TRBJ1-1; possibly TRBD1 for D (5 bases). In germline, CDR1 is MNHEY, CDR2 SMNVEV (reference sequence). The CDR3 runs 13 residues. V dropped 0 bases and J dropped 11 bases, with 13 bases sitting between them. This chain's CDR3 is CASSLSGRAVAFF. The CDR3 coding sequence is TGTGCCAGCAGTTTATCGGGCAGGGCAGTGGCTTTCTTT.

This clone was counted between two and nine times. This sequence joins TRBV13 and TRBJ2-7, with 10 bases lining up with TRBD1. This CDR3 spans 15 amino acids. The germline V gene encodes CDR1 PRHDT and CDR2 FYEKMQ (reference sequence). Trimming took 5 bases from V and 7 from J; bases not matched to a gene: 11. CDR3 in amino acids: CASSPKTGGAREQYF. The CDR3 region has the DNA TGTGCCAGCAGCCCAAAGACAGGGGGCGCGAGGGAGCAGTACTTC.

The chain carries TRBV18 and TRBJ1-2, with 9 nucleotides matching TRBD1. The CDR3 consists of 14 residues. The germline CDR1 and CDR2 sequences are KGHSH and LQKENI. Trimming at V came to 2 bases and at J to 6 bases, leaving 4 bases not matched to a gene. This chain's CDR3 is CASSPKTGGDGYTF. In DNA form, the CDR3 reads TGTGCCAGCTCACCAAAAACAGGGGGCGATGGCTACACCTTC.

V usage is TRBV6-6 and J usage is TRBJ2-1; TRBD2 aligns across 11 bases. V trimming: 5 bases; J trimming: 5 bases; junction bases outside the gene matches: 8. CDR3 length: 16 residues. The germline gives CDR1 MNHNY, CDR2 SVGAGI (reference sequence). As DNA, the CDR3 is TGTGCCAGCAGTACGACCCCGGGACTAGCGGACAATGAGCAGTTCTTC. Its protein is CASSTTPGLADNEQFF.

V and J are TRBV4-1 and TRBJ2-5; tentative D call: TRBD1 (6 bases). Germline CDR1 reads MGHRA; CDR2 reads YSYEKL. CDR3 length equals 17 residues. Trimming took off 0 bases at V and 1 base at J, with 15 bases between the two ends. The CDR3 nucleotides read TGCGCCAGCAGCCAAGATGGAGAGGGGGAGCTCCAAGAGACCCAGTACTTC. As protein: CASSQDGEGELQETQYF.

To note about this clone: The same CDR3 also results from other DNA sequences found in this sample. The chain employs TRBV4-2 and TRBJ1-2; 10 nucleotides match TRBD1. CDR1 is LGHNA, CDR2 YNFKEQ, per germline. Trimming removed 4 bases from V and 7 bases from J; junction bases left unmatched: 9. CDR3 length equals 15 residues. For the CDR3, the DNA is TGTGCCAGCAGCCCTCGACAGGGGGCAAGGATTGGCTACACCTTC. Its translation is CASSPRQGARIGYTF.

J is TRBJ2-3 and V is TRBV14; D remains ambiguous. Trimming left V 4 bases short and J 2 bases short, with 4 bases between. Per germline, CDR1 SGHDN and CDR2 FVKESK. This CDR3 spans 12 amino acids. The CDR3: CASSLYTDTQYF. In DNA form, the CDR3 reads TGTGCCAGCAGCCTTTACACAGATACGCAGTATTTT.

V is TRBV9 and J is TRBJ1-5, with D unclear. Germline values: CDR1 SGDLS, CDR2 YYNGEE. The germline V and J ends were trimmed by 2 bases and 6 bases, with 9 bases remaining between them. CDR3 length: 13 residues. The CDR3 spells CASSVGGSQPQHF. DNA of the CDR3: TGTGCCAGCAGCGTTGGTGGGAGTCAGCCCCAGCATTTT.

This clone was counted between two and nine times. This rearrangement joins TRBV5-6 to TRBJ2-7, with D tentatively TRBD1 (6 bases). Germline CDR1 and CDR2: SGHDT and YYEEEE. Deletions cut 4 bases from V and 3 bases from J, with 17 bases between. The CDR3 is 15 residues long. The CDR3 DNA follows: TGTGCCAGCAGCGTGCCCGTACAGGGATTCTACGAGCAGTACTTC. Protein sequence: CASSVPVQGFYEQYF.

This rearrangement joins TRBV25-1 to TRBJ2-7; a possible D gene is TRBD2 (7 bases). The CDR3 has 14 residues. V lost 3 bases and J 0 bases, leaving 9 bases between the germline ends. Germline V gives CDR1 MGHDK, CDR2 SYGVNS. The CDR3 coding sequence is TGTGCCAGCAGTGAGGGGGGGGCCTCCTACGAGCAGTACTTC. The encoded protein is CASSEGGASYEQYF.

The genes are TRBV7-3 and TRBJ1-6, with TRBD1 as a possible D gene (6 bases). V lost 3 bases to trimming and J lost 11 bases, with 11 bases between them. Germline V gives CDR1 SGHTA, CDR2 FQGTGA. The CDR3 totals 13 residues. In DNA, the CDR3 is TGTGCCAGCAGCTTCAACCAGGGGACACCCCTCCACTTT. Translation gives CASSFNQGTPLHF.

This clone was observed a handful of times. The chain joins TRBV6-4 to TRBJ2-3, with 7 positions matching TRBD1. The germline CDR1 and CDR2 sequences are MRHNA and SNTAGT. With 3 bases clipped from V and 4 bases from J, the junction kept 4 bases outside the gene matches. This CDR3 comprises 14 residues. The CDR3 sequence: CASSDLGGADTQYF. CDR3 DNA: TGTGCCAGCAGTGATTTAGGGGGCGCAGATACGCAGTATTTT.

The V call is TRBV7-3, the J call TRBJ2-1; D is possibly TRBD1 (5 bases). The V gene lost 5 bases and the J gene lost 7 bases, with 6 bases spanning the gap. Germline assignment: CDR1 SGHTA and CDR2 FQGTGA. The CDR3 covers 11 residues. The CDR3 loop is CASSPGNEQFF. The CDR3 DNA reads TGTGCCAGCAGCCCAGGGAATGAGCAGTTCTTC.

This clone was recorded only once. The CDR3 loop reads CASSQGWTGGTDTQYF. The CDR3 coding sequence is TGCGCCAGCAGCCAAGGGTGGACAGGGGGCACAGATACGCAGTATTTT. V gene TRBV4-1 combines with J gene TRBJ2-3; 9 bases agree with TRBD1. CDR3 length equals 16 residues. The V and J ends lost 1 base and 1 base, in that order; junction bases with no gene match: 3. Germline assignment: CDR1 MGHRA and CDR2 YSYEKL.

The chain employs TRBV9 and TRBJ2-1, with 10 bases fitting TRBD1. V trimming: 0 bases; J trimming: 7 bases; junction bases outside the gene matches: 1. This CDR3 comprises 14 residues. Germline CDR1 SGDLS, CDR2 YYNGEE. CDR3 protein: CASSVGTGGNEQFF. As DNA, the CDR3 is TGTGCCAGCAGCGTAGGGACAGGGGGAAATGAGCAGTTCTTC.

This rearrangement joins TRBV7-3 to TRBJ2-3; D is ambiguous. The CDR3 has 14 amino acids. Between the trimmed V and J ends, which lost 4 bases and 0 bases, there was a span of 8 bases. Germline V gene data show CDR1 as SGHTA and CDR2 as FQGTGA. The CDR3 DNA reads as TGTGCCAGCAGCTCCTCCGGGAGCACAGATACGCAGTATTTT. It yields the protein CASSSSGSTDTQYF. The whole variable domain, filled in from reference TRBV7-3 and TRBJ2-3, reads GAGVSQTPSNKVTEKGKYVELRCDPISGHTALYWYRQSLGQGPEFLIYFQGTGAADDSGLPNDRFFAVRPEGSVSTLKIQRTERGDSAVYLCASSSSGSTDTQYFGPGTRLTVL.

DNA for the CDR3: TGTGCCAGCAGCCCCCGGGAGGGGCGGCCTGGAAACACCATATATTTT. It specifies CASSPREGRPGNTIYF. The J gene is TRBJ1-3, the V gene TRBV7-9; tentatively, D is TRBD1 (5 bases). This CDR3 has 16 amino acids. Deletions cut 5 bases from V and 2 bases from J, with 16 bases between. The V gene's germline CDR1 is SEHNR and CDR2 FQNEAQ (reference sequence).